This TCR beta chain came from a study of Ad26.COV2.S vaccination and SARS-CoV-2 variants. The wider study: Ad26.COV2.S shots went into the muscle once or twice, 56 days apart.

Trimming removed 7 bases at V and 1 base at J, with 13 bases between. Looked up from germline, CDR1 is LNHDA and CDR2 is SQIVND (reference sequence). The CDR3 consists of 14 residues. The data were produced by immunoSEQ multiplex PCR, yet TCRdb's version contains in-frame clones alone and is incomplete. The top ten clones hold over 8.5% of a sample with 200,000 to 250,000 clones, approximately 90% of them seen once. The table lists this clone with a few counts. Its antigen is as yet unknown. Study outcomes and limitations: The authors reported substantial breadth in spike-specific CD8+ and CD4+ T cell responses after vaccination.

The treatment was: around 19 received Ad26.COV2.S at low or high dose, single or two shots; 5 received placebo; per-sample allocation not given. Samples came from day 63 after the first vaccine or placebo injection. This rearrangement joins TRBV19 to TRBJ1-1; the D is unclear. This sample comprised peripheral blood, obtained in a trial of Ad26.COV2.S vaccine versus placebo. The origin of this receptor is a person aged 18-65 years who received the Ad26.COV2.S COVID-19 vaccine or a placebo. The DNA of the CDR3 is TGTGCCAGTACGGTTTTTCCGGGGAACACTGAAGCTTTCTTT. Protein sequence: CASTVFPGNTEAFF.